This T cell receptor (beta chain) was sequenced in a study of OX40 agonist ivuxolimab in advanced cancers. About the study: In this cohort, patients received ivuxolimab, an agonistic anti-OX40 (CD134) antibody. Study findings and constraints: The authors also found low normalized T-cell clonal expansion in some nonresponders. CD4+ and CD8+ T cells in blood underwent clonal expansion by week 6 at 0.1 to 3.0 mg/kg.

Data came from immunoSEQ multiplex PCR; TCRdb stores just in-frame clones and leaves some out. The repertoire consists of tens of thousands of clones, with 75% to 90% occurring once and the leading ten covering 1.9%. Remarks on this clone: What it binds is unknown. One end of the junction fails to match germline, which may point to a read error.

Autoimmune disease history or systemic immunosuppression barred patients. The material was CD4+ or CD8+ T cells sorted from blood, obtained in a trial of the OX40 agonist ivuxolimab. The sequence came from an adult with an advanced solid tumor such as melanoma, head and neck, liver or kidney cancer.

In nucleotides, the CDR3 is TGTGCCAGCAGTTACAAGCGGGGCCCAACCTACGAGCAGCACTTC. Translating it yields CASSYKRGPTYEQHF. The gene calls are TRBV6-5 and TRBJ2-7; 7 nucleotides align to TRBD2. Germline V lookup: CDR1 MNHEY, CDR2 SVGAGI. The CDR3 is made up of 15 amino acids.